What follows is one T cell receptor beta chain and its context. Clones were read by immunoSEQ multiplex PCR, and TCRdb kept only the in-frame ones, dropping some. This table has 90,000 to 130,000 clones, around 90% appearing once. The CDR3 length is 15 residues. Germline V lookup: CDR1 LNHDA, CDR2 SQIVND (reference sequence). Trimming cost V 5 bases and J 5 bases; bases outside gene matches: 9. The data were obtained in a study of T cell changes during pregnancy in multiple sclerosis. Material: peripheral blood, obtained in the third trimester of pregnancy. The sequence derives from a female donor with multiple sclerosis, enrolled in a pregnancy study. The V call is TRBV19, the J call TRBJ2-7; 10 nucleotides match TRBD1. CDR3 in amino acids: CASSPGRTGGHEQYF. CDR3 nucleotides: TGTGCCAGTAGTCCTGGGAGGACAGGGGGACACGAGCAGTACTTC.